The 24 T cell receptor beta chains reported below all come from one sample, sequenced in a study of Graves' ophthalmopathy and Graves' hyperthyroidism. Amplification of the TCR beta CDR3 regions used RNA transcripts (as template). Following a first-round RT-PCR that used HTBI primers, a second-round multiplex PCR was carried out. TCRdb independently ran MiXCR on the multiplex PCR reads; one entry per CDR3 protein. The repertoire holds around 660,000 distinct CDR3 sequences, with over 40% as singletons. Sequenced sample: peripheral blood. Source of these receptors: an adult man with Graves' ophthalmopathy.

The chain employs TRBV29-1 and TRBJ2-5; D unclear. The CDR3 loop spans 12 amino acids. CDR1 and CDR2 (germline): SQVTM, ANQGSEA. The V end lost 8 bases, the J end lost 2 bases, and 12 bases lay between the germline ends. CDR3 region: CSRSIDQETQYF. Written as DNA, the CDR3 is TGCAGCAGGAGTATTGATCAAGAGACCCAGTACTTC.

This clonotype appeared many times. V gene TRBV10-2 combines with J gene TRBJ1-2; TRBD1 is a possible D gene (5 bases). The CDR3 consists of 13 residues. The V end lost 0 bases, the J end lost 6 bases, and 8 bases lay between the germline ends. The germline V gene encodes CDR1 WSHSY and CDR2 SAAADI. The CDR3: CASSESGDHGYTF. CDR3 bases: TGCGCCAGCAGTGAGTCAGGGGATCATGGCTACACCTTC.

The chain carries TRBV9 and TRBJ1-4, with 7 nucleotides matching TRBD1. Germline lookup yields CDR1 SGDLS and CDR2 YYNGEE. Trimming took 4 bases from V and 6 from J; bases not matched to a gene: 9. The CDR3 runs 15 residues. As DNA, the CDR3 is TGTGCCAGCAGCTGGAGGGGGCGTCGGGATGAAAAACTGTTTTTT. Amino acids: CASSWRGRRDEKLFF.

As regards this clonotype: At one boundary the junction diverges from the germline segment, which might be a read error. V and J are TRBV11-2 and TRBJ2-5; possibly TRBD1 or TRBD2 for D (6 bases each). Germline assignment: CDR1 SGHAT and CDR2 FQNNGV. The CDR3 runs to 14 residues. CDR3 amino acids: CACSLEGGRGAQYF. CDR3 bases: TGTGCCTGCAGCTTAGAAGGTGGTAGGGGGGCCCAGTACTTC. The whole variable domain, remainder taken from reference TRBV11-2 and TRBJ2-5, is EAGVAQSPRYKIIEKRQSVAFWCNPISGHATLYWYQQILGQGPKLLIQFQNNGVVDDSQLPKDRFSAERLKGVDSTLKIQPAKLEDSAVYLCACSLEGGRGAQYFGPGTRLLVL.

The V gene is TRBV9, the J gene TRBJ2-3; 7 bases match TRBD2. J gave up 0 bases and V 6 bases, and 7 bases lay outside the gene matches. CDR1 and CDR2 (germline): SGDLS, YYNGEE. The CDR3 is made up of 15 amino acids. Written as DNA, the CDR3 is TGTGCCAGCACTGGGCGGGGGAAGAGCACAGATACGCAGTATTTT. This gives the protein CASTGRGKSTDTQYF.

This clonotype was seen repeatedly, ten times or more. The DNA of the CDR3 is TGTGCCACCAGCAGAGTCTCTAATTCTAACTATGGCTACACCTTC. This codes for CATSRVSNSNYGYTF. The chain carries TRBV15 and TRBJ1-2; D not certain. The CDR3 is 15 amino acids. Trimming stripped 1 base from V and 0 bases from J, with 9 bases between. Germline V lookup: CDR1 LNHNV, CDR2 YYDKDF (reference sequence).

In this sample, this clonotype turned up a few times. The chain recombines TRBV4-2 with TRBJ1-6, with D hard to call. From germline, CDR1 is LGHNA and CDR2 YNFKEQ. Trimming removed 6 bases at V and 6 bases at J, with 9 bases between. The CDR3 is made up of 13 amino acids. The CDR3 DNA reads TGTGCCAGCAGTGATCCGGGTAATTCACCCCTCCACTTT. It translates to CASSDPGNSPLHF.

The sample holds many counts of this clonotype. The chain combines TRBV10-3 with TRBJ2-5; no definite D call. Germline V gives CDR1 ENHRY, CDR2 SYGVKD. This CDR3 comprises 14 residues. The germline V and J ends were trimmed by 6 bases and 1 base, with 12 bases remaining between them. The CDR3 DNA reads TGTGCCATCAGCGTCTCGCGATTCCAAGAGACCCAGTACTTC. This gives the protein CAISVSRFQETQYF.

There are a few counts of this clonotype. The chain is built from TRBV30 and TRBJ1-6; tentative D call: TRBD1 (5 bases). V was trimmed by 3 bases and J by 11 bases, leaving 14 bases between them. The CDR3 has 13 residues. The germline CDR1 and CDR2 sequences are GTSNPN and SVGIG (reference sequence). As DNA, the CDR3 is TGTGCCTGGAGGGGGGGATCCCTCACACCCCTCCACTTT. Encoded protein: CAWRGGSLTPLHF.

Ten or more counts support this clonotype. The chain joins TRBV12-3 or TRBV12-4 to TRBJ1-6; 9 bases line up with TRBD1. The CDR3 has 15 residues. Trimming cost V 1 base and J 10 bases; bases outside gene matches: 5. For the CDR3, the DNA is TGTGCCAGCAGTTTAGGAGCGGACAGGGGATCACCCCTCCACTTT. Its protein is CASSLGADRGSPLHF.

The rearrangement links TRBV29-1 to TRBJ1-5; D not resolved. CDR1 is SQVTM, CDR2 ANQGSEA, per germline. The V end lost 4 bases, the J end lost 4 bases, and 8 bases lay between the germline ends. The CDR3 covers 12 residues. CDR3 sequence (DNA): TGCAGCGTTGGCGAAGGAAATCAGCCCCAGCATTTT. It yields the protein CSVGEGNQPQHF.

V is TRBV15 and J is TRBJ1-6; 9 bases match TRBD1. The CDR3 covers 15 residues. Germline V gene lookup returns CDR1 LNHNV and CDR2 YYDKDF (reference sequence). V shed 5 bases and J 11 bases; nucleotides not matched to a gene: 10. CDR3 sequence: CATSLLGTGLAPLHF. CDR3 DNA: TGTGCCACCAGCCTGCTCGGGACAGGGCTAGCACCCCTCCACTTT. The full variable domain, with the rest looked up from reference TRBV15 and TRBJ1-6, is DAMVIQNPRYQVTQFGKPVTLSCSQTLNHNVMYWYQQKSSQAPKLLFHYYDKDFNNEADTPDNFQSRRPNTSFCFLDIRSPGLGDTAMYLCATSLLGTGLAPLHFGNGTRLTVT.

This clonotype was seen a single time. The CDR3 ends on some other residue instead of the conserved phenylalanine or tryptophan, so this is likely a read error. The rearrangement links TRBV12-3 or TRBV12-4 to TRBJ2-7; TRBD1 matches at 7 bases. The CDR3 loop spans 14 amino acids. V lost 3 bases and J lost 3; bases outside the gene matches: 5. The CDR3 coding sequence is TGTGCCAGCAGTTTGGGGCCAGGGGGCTACGAGCAGTACCTC. Translating gives CASSLGPGGYEQYL.

This clonotype came up many times. The chain combines TRBV11-3 with TRBJ1-4; D unclear. The CDR3 covers 12 residues. Germline V gene data show CDR1 as SGHNT and CDR2 as YENEEA. V was pared by 2 bases and J by 10 bases, with 8 bases between. The CDR3 is CASSLREGKLFF. CDR3 coding DNA: TGTGCCAGCAGCTTACGGGAGGGAAAACTGTTTTTT.

The table lists this clonotype with a few counts. This CDR3 is CASSSTTGTGYNSPLHF. CDR3 DNA: TGTGCCAGCAGCTCTACTACCGGGACAGGATATAATTCACCCCTCCACTTT. The chain employs TRBV7-2 and TRBJ1-6; 8 bases match TRBD1. The CDR3 totals 17 residues. V dropped 4 bases and J dropped 4; count of bases not matched to a gene: 9. The germline V gene encodes CDR1 SGHTA and CDR2 FQGNSA.

This clonotype was observed a handful of times. The rearrangement joins TRBV20-1 to TRBJ2-7; D not resolved. The germline gives CDR1 DFQATT, CDR2 SNEGSKA (reference sequence). V shed 2 bases and J shed 2 bases, with 10 bases lying between them. The CDR3 is 13 residues long. CDR3 bases: TGCAGTGCTAGACTAGGTTCCCCCTACGAGCAGTACTTC. Translation gives CSARLGSPYEQYF.

On this clonotype: Just one base apart from a much larger clone, this may be a read error. The chain combines TRBV19 with TRBJ1-5, with 7 bases that match TRBD1. Per the germline V gene, CDR1 is LNHDA and CDR2 is SQIVND (reference sequence). Trimming removed 5 bases from V and 5 bases from J; junction bases left unmatched: 9. The length of the CDR3 is 15 residues. CDR3 sequence (DNA): TGTGCCAGTAGTCCCCGGGACAGTGCTGATCAGCCCCAGCATTTT. It specifies CASSPRDSADQPQHF.

This clonotype was counted ten times or more. The rearrangement joins TRBV5-1 to TRBJ1-2, with TRBD1 matching over 8 bases. With 4 bases clipped from V and 3 bases from J, the junction kept 8 bases outside the gene matches. The germline V gene encodes CDR1 SGHRS and CDR2 YFSETQ. CDR3 length: 15 amino acids. Written as DNA, the CDR3 is TGCGCCAGCAGCCCCCAACAGGGGGAACACTATGGCTACACCTTC. Its translation is CASSPQQGEHYGYTF.

The chain uses TRBV4-3 and TRBJ1-4, with TRBD1 matching 8 bases. The V gene's germline CDR1 is LGHNA and CDR2 YSLEER. The CDR3 has 16 residues. Trimming cost V 0 bases and J 7 bases; bases outside gene matches: 7. CDR3 sequence reads: CASSQDEGQGGEKLFF. CDR3 DNA sequence: TGCGCCAGCAGCCAAGATGAAGGACAGGGAGGTGAAAAACTGTTTTTT.

The J gene is TRBJ2-2, the V gene TRBV9; tentative D call: TRBD2 (5 bases). Trimming took 4 bases from V and 0 from J, leaving 13 bases between them. Germline V gives CDR1 SGDLS, CDR2 YYNGEE. The CDR3 loop spans 16 amino acids. CDR3 sequence (DNA): TGTGCCAGCAGCTTAGTGGAGGATACGAACACCGGGGAGCTGTTTTTT. Amino acids: CASSLVEDTNTGELFF.

The rearrangement links TRBV7-3 to TRBJ2-2; D unclear. V lost 2 bases and J lost 2, with 9 bases in between. The CDR3 loop spans 15 amino acids. Germline V lookup: CDR1 SGHTA, CDR2 FQGTGA. CDR3 sequence reads: CASSLSALNTGELFF. The CDR3 nucleotides are TGTGCCAGCAGCTTATCAGCTCTTAACACCGGGGAGCTGTTTTTT.

The table lists this clonotype with many counts. V usage is TRBV7-9 and J usage is TRBJ1-1, with TRBD1 matching over 8 bases. From germline, CDR1 is SEHNR and CDR2 FQNEAQ (reference sequence). The CDR3 loop spans 12 amino acids. V was clipped by 5 bases and J by 7 bases; unmatched bases: 3. CDR3 region: CASSPDRGEAFF. The CDR3 DNA reads TGTGCCAGCAGCCCCGACAGGGGTGAAGCTTTCTTT. The whole variable domain, filled in from reference TRBV7-9 and TRBJ1-1, reads DTGVSQNPRHKITKRGQNVTFRCDPISEHNRLYWYRQTLGQGPEFLTYFQNEAQLEKSRLLSDRFSAERPKGSFSTLEIQRTEQGDSAMYLCASSPDRGEAFFGQGTRLTVV.

Many counts were recorded for this clonotype. The chain has TRBV5-1 and TRBJ2-5; TRBD1 aligns across 7 bases. CDR3 length equals 15 residues. Trimming at V came to 4 bases and at J to 5 bases, leaving 11 bases not matched to a gene. Germline CDR1 SGHRS, CDR2 YFSETQ. This chain's CDR3 is CASSGMDRLMETQYF. The CDR3 DNA reads as TGCGCCAGCAGCGGGATGGACAGGCTGATGGAGACCCAGTACTTC.

In this sample, this clonotype turned up a few times. This clone may be a read error of a much larger clone one base away. CDR3 loop: CASSRRRGIPEAFF. Written as DNA, the CDR3 is TGTGCCAGCAGCAGACGACGGGGTATTCCTGAAGCTTTCTTT. This rearrangement joins TRBV7-9 to TRBJ1-1, with D hard to call. The germline V and J ends were trimmed by 5 bases and 6 bases, with 16 bases remaining between them. The CDR3 totals 14 residues. The germline V gene encodes CDR1 SEHNR and CDR2 FQNEAQ (reference sequence). The variable domain in full, completed from reference TRBV7-9 and TRBJ1-1, reads DTGVSQNPRHKITKRGQNVTFRCDPISEHNRLYWYRQTLGQGPEFLTYFQNEAQLEKSRLLSDRFSAERPKGSFSTLEIQRTEQGDSAMYLCASSRRRGIPEAFFGQGTRLTVV.